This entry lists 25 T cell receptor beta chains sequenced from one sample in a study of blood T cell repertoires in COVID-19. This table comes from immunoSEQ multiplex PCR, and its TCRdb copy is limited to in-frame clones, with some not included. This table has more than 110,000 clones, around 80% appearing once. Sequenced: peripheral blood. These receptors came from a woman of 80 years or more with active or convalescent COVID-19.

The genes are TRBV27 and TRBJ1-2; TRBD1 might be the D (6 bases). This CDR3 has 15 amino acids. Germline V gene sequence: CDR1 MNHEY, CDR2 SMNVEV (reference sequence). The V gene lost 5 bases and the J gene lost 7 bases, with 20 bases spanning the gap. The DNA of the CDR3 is TGTGCCAGCAGTCCGGGGGGGGCAATAGTCGGTGGCTACACCTTC. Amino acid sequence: CASSPGGAIVGGYTF.

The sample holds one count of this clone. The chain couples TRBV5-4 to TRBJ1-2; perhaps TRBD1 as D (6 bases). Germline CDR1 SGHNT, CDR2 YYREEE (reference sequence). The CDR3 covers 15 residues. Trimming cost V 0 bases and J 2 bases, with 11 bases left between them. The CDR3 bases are TGTGCCAGCAGCTTGGGTGGACAGCAAAACTATGGCTACACCTTC. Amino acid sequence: CASSLGGQQNYGYTF.

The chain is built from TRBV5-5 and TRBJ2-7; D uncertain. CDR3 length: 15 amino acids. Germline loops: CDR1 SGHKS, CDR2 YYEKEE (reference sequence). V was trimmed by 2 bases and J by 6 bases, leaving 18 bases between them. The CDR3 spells CASSLDAARMREQYF. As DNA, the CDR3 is TGTGCCAGCAGCTTAGACGCGGCCCGGATGCGCGAGCAGTACTTC.

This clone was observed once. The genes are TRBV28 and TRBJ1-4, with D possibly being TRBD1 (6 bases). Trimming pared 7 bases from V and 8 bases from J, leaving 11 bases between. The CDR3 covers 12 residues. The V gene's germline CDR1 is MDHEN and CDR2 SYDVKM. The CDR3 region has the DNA TGTGCCAGCATGGGGGCTGGGGAAAAACTGTTTTTT. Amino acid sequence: CASMGAGEKLFF.

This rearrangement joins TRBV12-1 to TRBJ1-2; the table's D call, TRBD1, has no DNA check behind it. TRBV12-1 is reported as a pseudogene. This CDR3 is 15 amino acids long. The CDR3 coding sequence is TGTGCCAGCAGCTTCTATGGACAGGGAGTGGAAGGCTACACCTTC. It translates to CASSFYGQGVEGYTF.

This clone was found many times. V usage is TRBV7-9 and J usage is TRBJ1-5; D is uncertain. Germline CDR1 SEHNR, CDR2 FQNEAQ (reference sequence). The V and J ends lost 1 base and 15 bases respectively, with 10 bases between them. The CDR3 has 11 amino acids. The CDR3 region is CASSLGGRMHF. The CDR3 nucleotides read TGTGCCAGCAGCTTAGGTGGGCGTATGCATTTT. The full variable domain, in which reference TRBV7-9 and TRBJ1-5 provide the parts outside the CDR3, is DTGVSQNPRHKITKRGQNVTFRCDPISEHNRLYWYRQTLGQGPEFLTYFQNEAQLEKSRLLSDRFSAERPKGSFSTLEIQRTEQGDSAMYLCASSLGGRMHFGDGTRLSIL.

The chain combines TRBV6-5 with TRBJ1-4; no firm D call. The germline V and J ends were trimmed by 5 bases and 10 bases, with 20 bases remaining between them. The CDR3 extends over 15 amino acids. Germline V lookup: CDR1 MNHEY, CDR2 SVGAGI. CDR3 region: CASSPQSVEGGKLFF. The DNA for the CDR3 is TGTGCCAGCAGTCCCCAGAGTGTGGAGGGCGGAAAACTGTTTTTT.

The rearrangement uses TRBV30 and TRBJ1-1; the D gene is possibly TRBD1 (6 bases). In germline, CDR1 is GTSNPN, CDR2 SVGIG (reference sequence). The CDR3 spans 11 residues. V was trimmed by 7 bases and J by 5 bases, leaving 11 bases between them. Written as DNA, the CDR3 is TGTGCCTACACAGGGAAGACTGAAGCTTTCTTT. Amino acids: CAYTGKTEAFF.

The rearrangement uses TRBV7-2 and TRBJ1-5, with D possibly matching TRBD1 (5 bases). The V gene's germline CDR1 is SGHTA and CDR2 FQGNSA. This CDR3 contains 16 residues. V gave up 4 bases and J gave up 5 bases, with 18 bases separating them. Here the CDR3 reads CASSSPLGGTHQPQHF. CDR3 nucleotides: TGTGCCAGCAGCTCGCCCCTGGGGGGTACGCATCAGCCCCAGCATTTT. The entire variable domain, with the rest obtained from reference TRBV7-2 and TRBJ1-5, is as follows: GAGVSQSPSNKVTEKGKDVELRCDPISGHTALYWYRQSLGQGLEFLIYFQGNSAPDKSGLPSDRFSAERTGGSVSTLTIQRTQQEDSAVYLCASSSPLGGTHQPQHFGDGTRLSIL.

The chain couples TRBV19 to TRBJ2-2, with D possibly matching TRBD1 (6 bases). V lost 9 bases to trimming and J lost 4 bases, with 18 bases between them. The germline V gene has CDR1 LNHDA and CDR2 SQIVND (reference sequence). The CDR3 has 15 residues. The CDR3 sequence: CASSALQGSTGELFF. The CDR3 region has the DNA TGTGCCAGCTCTGCTTTGCAGGGGAGCACCGGGGAGCTGTTTTTT.

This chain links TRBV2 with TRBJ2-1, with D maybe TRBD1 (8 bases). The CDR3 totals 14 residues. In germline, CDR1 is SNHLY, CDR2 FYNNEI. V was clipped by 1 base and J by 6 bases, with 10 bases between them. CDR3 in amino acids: CASSEDRGGNEQFF. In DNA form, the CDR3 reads TGTGCCAGCAGTGAAGACAGGGGGGGCAATGAGCAGTTCTTC. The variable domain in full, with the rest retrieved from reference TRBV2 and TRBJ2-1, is EPEVTQTPSHQVTQMGQEVILRCVPISNHLYFYWYRQILGQKVEFLVSFYNNEISEKSEIFDDQFSVERPDGSNFTLKIRSTKLEDSAMYFCASSEDRGGNEQFFGPGTRLTVL.

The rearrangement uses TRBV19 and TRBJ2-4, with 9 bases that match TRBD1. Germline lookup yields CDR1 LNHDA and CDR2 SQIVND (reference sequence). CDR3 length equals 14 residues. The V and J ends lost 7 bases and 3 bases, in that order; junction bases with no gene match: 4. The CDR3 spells CASNTGQGKNIQYF. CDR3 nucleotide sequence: TGTGCCAGTAACACGGGACAGGGCAAAAACATTCAGTACTTC.

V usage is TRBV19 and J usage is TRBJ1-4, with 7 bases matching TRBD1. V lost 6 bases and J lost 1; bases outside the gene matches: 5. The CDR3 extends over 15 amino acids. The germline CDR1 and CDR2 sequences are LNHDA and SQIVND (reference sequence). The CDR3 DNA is TGTGCCAGTAGGACAGGGATTAGAACTAATGAAAAACTGTTTTTT. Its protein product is CASRTGIRTNEKLFF.

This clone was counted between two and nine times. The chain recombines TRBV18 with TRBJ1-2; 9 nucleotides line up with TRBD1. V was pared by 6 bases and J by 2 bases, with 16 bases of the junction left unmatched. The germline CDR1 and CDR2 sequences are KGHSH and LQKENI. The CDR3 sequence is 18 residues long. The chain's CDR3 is CASSPGTGSVGANYGYTF. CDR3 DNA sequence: TGTGCCAGCTCCCCCGGGACAGGGTCCGTTGGAGCGAACTATGGCTACACCTTC.

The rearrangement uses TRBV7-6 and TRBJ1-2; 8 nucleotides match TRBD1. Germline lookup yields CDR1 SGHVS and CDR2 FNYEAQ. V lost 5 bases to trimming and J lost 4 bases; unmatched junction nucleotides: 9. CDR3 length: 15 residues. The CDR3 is CASSLSDGTGYGYTF. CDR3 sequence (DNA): TGTGCCAGCAGCCTCTCCGACGGGACAGGCTATGGCTACACCTTC.

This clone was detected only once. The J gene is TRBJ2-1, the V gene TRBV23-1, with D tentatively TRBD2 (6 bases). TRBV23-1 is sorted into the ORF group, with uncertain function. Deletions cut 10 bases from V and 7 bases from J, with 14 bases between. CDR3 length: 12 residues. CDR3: CATSGDMNEQFF. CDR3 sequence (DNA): TGCGCCACCTCGGGGGATATGAATGAGCAGTTCTTC.

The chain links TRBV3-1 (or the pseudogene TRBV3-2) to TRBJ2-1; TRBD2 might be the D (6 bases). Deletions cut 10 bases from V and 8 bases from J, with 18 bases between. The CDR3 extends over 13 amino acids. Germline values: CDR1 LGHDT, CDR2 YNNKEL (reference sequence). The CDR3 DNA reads TGTGCCACCCACGGGAGTCCCCTCGATGAGCAGTTCTTC. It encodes CATHGSPLDEQFF.

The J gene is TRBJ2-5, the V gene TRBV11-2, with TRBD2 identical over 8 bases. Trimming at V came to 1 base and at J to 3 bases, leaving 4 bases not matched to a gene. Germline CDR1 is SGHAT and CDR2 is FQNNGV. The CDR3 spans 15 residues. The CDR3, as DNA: TGTGCCAGCAGCTTAGTCTTGCGGGGGGAAGAGACCCAGTACTTC. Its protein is CASSLVLRGEETQYF. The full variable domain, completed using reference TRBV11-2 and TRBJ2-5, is EAGVAQSPRYKIIEKRQSVAFWCNPISGHATLYWYQQILGQGPKLLIQFQNNGVVDDSQLPKDRFSAERLKGVDSTLKIQPAKLEDSAVYLCASSLVLRGEETQYFGPGTRLLVL.

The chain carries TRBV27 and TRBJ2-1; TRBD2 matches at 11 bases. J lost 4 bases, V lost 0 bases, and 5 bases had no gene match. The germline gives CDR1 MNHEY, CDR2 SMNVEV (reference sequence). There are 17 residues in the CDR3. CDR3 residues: CASSLSVAGGRYNEQFF. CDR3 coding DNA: TGTGCCAGCAGTTTATCGGTAGCGGGGGGGCGATACAATGAGCAGTTCTTC.

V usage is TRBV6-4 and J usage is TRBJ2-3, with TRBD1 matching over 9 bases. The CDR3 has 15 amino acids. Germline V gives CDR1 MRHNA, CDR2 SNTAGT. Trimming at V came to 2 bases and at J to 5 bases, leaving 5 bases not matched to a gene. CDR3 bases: TGTGCCAGCAGTGACCGGGACAGGGAGGTAGATACGCAGTATTTT. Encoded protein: CASSDRDREVDTQYF.

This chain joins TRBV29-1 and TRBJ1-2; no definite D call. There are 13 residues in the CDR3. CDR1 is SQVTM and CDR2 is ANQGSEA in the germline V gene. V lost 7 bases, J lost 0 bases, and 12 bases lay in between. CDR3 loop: CSASTLANYGYTF. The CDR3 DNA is TGCAGCGCCTCGACCCTAGCTAACTATGGCTACACCTTC.

DNA for the CDR3: TGTGCCAGCAGTGAAACTAGCGGGGGGCAAGGGGATACGCAGTATTTT. This codes for CASSETSGGQGDTQYF. The chain couples TRBV6-1 to TRBJ2-3; 12 nucleotides line up with TRBD2. This CDR3 has 16 amino acids. Germline lookup yields CDR1 MNHNS and CDR2 SASEGT. V shed 2 bases and J 6 bases; nucleotides not matched to a gene: 6.

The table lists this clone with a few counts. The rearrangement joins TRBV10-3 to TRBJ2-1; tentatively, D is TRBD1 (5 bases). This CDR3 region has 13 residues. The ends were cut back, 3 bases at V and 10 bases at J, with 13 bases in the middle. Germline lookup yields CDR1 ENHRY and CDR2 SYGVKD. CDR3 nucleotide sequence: TGTGCCATCAGTGACCAAAGGCGGACAGAGCAGTTCTTC. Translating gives CAISDQRRTEQFF.

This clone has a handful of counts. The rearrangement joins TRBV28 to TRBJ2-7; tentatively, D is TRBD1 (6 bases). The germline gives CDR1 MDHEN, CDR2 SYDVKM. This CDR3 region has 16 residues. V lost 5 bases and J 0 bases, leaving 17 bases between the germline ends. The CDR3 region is CASSAPGTGSSYEQYF. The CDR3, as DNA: TGTGCCAGCAGTGCCCCCGGAACAGGGAGCTCCTACGAGCAGTACTTC.

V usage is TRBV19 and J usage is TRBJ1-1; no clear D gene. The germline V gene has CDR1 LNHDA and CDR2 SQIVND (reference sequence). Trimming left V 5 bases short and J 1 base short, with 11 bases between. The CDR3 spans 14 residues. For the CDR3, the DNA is TGTGCCAGTAGTCACGGGAGGGCGAACACTGAAGCTTTCTTT. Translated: CASSHGRANTEAFF.